This T cell receptor (beta chain) came from a study of human thymus T cells. The assay was immunoSEQ multiplex PCR, and TCRdb's table has in-frame clones only and misses some. The table lists under 70,000 clones, approximately 93% of them singletons. This clone appeared once. Infants, healthy and Finnish, who were having corrective surgery for congenital heart defects served as donors. During surgery, about 0.5-1 mL peripheral blood was drawn from four of eight donors. The receptor was derived from a boy younger than two with a congenital heart defect but otherwise immunologically healthy. Sequenced sample: blood.

This CDR3 reads CASSLMGSRQTQYF. The CDR3 DNA is TGTGCCAGCAGTTTAATGGGATCGAGACAGACCCAGTACTTC. This rearrangement joins TRBV28 to TRBJ2-5; D not certain. This CDR3 spans 14 amino acids. V was clipped by 2 bases and J by 6 bases, with 13 bases between them. CDR1 MDHEN and CDR2 SYDVKM come from the germline V gene.